A selection of T cell receptor beta chains follows, all from one sample in a study of control samples from healthy donors and cancer patients. Clones were read by immunoSEQ multiplex PCR, and TCRdb kept only the in-frame ones, dropping some. The sample lists some 120,000 clones, more than 85% occurring once. The material sequenced was blood. These receptors originate from a man aged 18-30 years in good health. CDR3s include the opening cysteine and the closing phenylalanine or tryptophan. The D gene is left open where the match is weak. For some rows the clone size is stated as once, few or many, or as a class when expanded; others skip it.

d_call j_call v_call clone_size cdr3_aa cdr3_nt
TRBD1 TRBJ1-6 TRBV4-1 . CASSQDQGARNSPLHF TGCGCCAGCAGCCAAGATCAGGGGGCGCGGAATTCACCCCTCCACTTT
. TRBJ2-5 TRBV7-6 . CASSSIKRSETQYF TGTGCCAGCAGCTCCATCAAGCGGTCAGAGACCCAGTACTTC
. TRBJ2-1 TRBV30 few CAWSGGNEQFF TGTGCCTGGAGTGGGGGGAATGAGCAGTTCTTC
TRBD2 TRBJ2-3 TRBV7-3 . CASRPPVGGGTDTQYF TGTGCCAGCAGGCCCCCAGTCGGGGGGGGCACAGATACGCAGTATTTT
. TRBJ1-4 TRBV30 . CAWTRETNEKLFF TGTGCCTGGACCAGGGAAACTAATGAAAAACTGTTTTTT
. TRBJ1-5 TRBV3-1/TRBV3-2 . CASSGGGRGNQPQHF TGTGCCAGCAGCGGAGGGGGTCGGGGCAATCAGCCCCAGCATTTT
. TRBJ1-6 TRBV19 . CASTGYGSPLHF TGTGCCAGTACAGGGTATGGTTCACCCCTCCACTTT
. TRBJ2-1 TRBV5-1 once CASSLPVSSYNEQFF TGCGCCAGCAGCTTGCCCGTGAGCTCCTACAATGAGCAGTTCTTC
. TRBJ1-6 TRBV5-4 . CASSLEQGDSSPLHF TGTGCCAGCAGCTTGGAACAGGGCGATAGTTCACCCCTCCACTTT
TRBD2 TRBJ2-5 TRBV7-9 once CAAGASGVPETQYF TGTGCCGCGGGGGCTAGCGGGGTTCCAGAGACCCAGTACTTC
. TRBJ2-7 TRBV5-1 . CASSLAVSSYEQYF TGCGCCAGCAGCTTGGCAGTGAGCTCCTACGAGCAGTACTTC
TRBD1 TRBJ1-3 TRBV5-5 . CASSLQGASGNTIYF TGTGCCAGCAGCTTGCAGGGGGCATCTGGAAACACCATATATTTT
. TRBJ2-7 TRBV29-1 . CSPLDTGTVIYEQYF TGCAGCCCACTTGACACCGGGACGGTCATCTACGAGCAGTACTTC
. TRBJ1-4 TRBV4-1 . CASSQGTGHVPEKLFF TGCGCCAGCAGCCAGGGGACGGGACATGTCCCAGAAAAACTGTTTTTT
. TRBJ1-1 TRBV6-5 . CASRFTEVGFF TGTGCCAGCAGATTCACAGAGGTCGGGTTCTTT
TRBD1 TRBJ2-1 TRBV18 . CASSGQGRNNEQFF TGTGCCAGCTCGGGACAGGGGAGGAACAATGAGCAGTTCTTC
. TRBJ2-7 TRBV10-1 . CASSLDRFSYEQYF TGCGCCAGCAGTTTGGACAGATTCTCCTACGAGCAGTACTTC
. TRBJ2-4 TRBV3-1/TRBV3-2 . CASSRAAGAWDIQYF TGTGCCAGCAGCCGAGCAGCAGGGGCCTGGGACATTCAGTACTTC
. TRBJ2-7 TRBV4-2 few CASSQYGGSYEQYF TGTGCCAGCAGCCAATACGGGGGATCCTACGAGCAGTACTTC
. TRBJ2-7 TRBV11-3 . CASSPGGARAYEQYF TGTGCCAGCAGCCCTGGGGGGGCGAGAGCCTACGAGCAGTACTTC
TRBD1 TRBJ1-2 TRBV10-3 . CAITRDSDYGYTF TGTGCCATCACCCGGGACAGCGACTATGGCTACACCTTC
. TRBJ2-5 TRBV15 . CATSRELAGLLETQYF TGTGCCACCAGCAGAGAGCTGGCGGGACTCCTAGAGACCCAGTACTTC
. TRBJ2-1 TRBV10-1 . CASSPTGSEQFF TGCGCCAGCAGTCCCACAGGGTCCGAGCAGTTCTTC
. TRBJ2-2 TRBV4-2 . CASSPRQVAITGELFF TGTGCCAGCAGCCCCAGGCAGGTTGCGATCACCGGGGAGCTGTTTTTT
. TRBJ1-6 TRBV4-2 . CASSQDWGGGTGNSPLHF TGTGCCAGCAGCCAAGATTGGGGCGGAGGGACGGGTAATTCACCCCTCCACTTT
. TRBJ1-2 TRBV6-5 . CASRPGPNYGYTF TGTGCCAGCAGACCGGGACCCAACTATGGCTACACCTTC
. TRBJ2-6 TRBV29-1 . CSVEEPGRGANVLTF TGCAGCGTTGAAGAGCCAGGAAGAGGGGCCAACGTCCTGACTTTC
. TRBJ1-2 TRBV4-1 . CASSQRGGTHGYTF TGCGCCAGCAGCCAGCGGGGAGGGACCCATGGCTACACCTTC
. TRBJ2-5 TRBV5-4 . CASSPDPTGQETQYF TGTGCCAGCAGCCCCGACCCGACAGGCCAAGAGACCCAGTACTTC
. TRBJ1-5 TRBV10-3 . CAIRGDGFDYQPQHF TGTGCCATCAGGGGGGACGGGTTCGACTATCAGCCCCAGCATTTT
. TRBJ2-7 TRBV7-2 . CASRLTGAKSSYEQYF TGTGCCAGCAGGCTTACAGGCGCCAAGAGCTCCTACGAGCAGTACTTC
. TRBJ2-1 TRBV30 . CAWSAQEGSGSYNEQFF TGTGCCTGGAGCGCTCAGGAGGGGAGTGGGTCCTACAATGAGCAGTTCTTC
. TRBJ2-2 TRBV5-1 . CASSLADKFTGELFF TGCGCCAGCAGCTTGGCCGACAAATTCACCGGGGAGCTGTTTTTT
. TRBJ1-5 TRBV4-2 once CASSQRDTNQPQHF TGTGCCAGCAGCCAAAGGGACACAAATCAGCCCCAGCATTTT
TRBD1 TRBJ2-7 TRBV29-1 . CSVLTGTVSEQYF TGCAGCGTCCTAACCGGGACAGTGAGCGAGCAGTACTTC
. TRBJ2-1 TRBV27 . CASSFALRGEQFF TGTGCCAGCAGTTTCGCACTCCGCGGTGAGCAGTTCTTC
. TRBJ2-5 TRBV5-4 . CASSLGGTGAETQYF TGTGCCAGCAGCTTGGGAGGGACTGGGGCAGAGACCCAGTACTTC
. TRBJ2-2 TRBV12-3/TRBV12-4 . CASSLVGAGELFF TGTGCCAGCAGTTTAGTGGGGGCTGGGGAGCTGTTTTTT
TRBD2 TRBJ2-1 TRBV7-3 . CASSLVAGEINEQFF TGTGCCAGCAGCTTAGTGGCGGGGGAGATCAATGAGCAGTTCTTC
. TRBJ2-7 TRBV6-9 . CASSYPREQYF TGTGCCAGCAGTTATCCAAGGGAGCAGTACTTC
TRBD2 TRBJ2-3 TRBV19 . CASSPLLTSGYTDTQYF TGTGCCAGTAGTCCTCTCCTGACTAGCGGATACACAGATACGCAGTATTTT
. TRBJ2-2 TRBV27 . CASLYRWTSANTGELFF TGTGCCAGCCTTTATCGGTGGACGAGCGCGAACACCGGGGAGCTGTTTTTT
. TRBJ2-5 TRBV7-2 . CASSLGFSFQETQYF TGTGCCAGCAGCTTAGGGTTCAGTTTCCAAGAGACCCAGTACTTC
. TRBJ2-6 TRBV6-4 . CASSDSRDSGSSSGANVLTF TGTGCCAGCAGTGACTCTAGGGACAGCGGGTCTTCTTCTGGGGCCAACGTCCTGACTTTC
TRBD2 TRBJ2-2 TRBV7-3 few CASSFLAGSTGELFF TGTGCCAGCAGCTTTCTAGCGGGCAGCACCGGGGAGCTGTTTTTT
TRBD1 TRBJ1-1 TRBV5-1 . CASSLVYRGRNTEAFF TGCGCCAGCAGCTTGGTGTACAGGGGGCGGAACACTGAAGCTTTCTTT
. TRBJ1-5 TRBV5-1 . CASSLDGRRQPQHF TGCGCCAGCAGCTTGGATGGCAGACGACAGCCCCAGCATTTT
. TRBJ1-3 TRBV7-9 . CASSLSGNTIYF TGTGCCAGCAGCTTATCCGGAAACACCATATATTTT